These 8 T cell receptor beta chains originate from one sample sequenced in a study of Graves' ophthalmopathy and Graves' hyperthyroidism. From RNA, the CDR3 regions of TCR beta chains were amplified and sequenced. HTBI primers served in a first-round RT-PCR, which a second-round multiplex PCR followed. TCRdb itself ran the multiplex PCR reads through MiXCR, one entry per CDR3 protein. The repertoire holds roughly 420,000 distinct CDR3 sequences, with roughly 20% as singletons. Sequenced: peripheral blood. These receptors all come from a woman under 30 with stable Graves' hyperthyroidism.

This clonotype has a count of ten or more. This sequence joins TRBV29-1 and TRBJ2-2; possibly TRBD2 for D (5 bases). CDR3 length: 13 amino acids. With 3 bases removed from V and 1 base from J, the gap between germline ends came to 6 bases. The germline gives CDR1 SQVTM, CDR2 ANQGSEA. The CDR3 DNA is TGCAGCGTTGATCGGGGGAACACCGGGGAGCTGTTTTTT. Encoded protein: CSVDRGNTGELFF.

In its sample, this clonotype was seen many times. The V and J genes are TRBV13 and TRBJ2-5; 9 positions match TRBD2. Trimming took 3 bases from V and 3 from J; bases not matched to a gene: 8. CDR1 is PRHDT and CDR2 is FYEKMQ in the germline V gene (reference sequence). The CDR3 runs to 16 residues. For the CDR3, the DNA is TGTGCCAGCAGCTTGACTAGCGGACCGGTCAAAGAGACCCAGTACTTC. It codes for CASSLTSGPVKETQYF.

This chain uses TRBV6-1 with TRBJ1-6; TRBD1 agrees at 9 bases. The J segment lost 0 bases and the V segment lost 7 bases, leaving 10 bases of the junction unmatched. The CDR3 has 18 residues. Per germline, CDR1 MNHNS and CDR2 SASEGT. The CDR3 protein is CASTLLGQGSSYNSPLHF. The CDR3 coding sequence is TGTGCCAGCACCCTCCTCGGACAGGGGAGCTCCTATAATTCACCCCTCCACTTT.

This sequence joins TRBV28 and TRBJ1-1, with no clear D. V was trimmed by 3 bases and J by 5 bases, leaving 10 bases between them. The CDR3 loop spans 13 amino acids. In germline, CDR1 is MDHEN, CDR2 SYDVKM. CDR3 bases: TGTGCCAGCAGTTTCGCAAGTCGGACTGAAGCTTTCTTT. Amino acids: CASSFASRTEAFF. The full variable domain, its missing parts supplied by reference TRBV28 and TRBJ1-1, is DVKVTQSSRYLVKRTGEKVFLECVQDMDHENMFWYRQDPGLGLRLIYFSYDVKMKEKGDIPEGYSVSREKKERFSLILESASTNQTSMYLCASSFASRTEAFFGQGTRLTVV.

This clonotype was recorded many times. This CDR3 is CASSMRSMDTQYF. CDR3 nucleotide sequence: TGTGCCAGTAGTATGAGGTCCATGGATACGCAGTATTTT. The J gene is TRBJ2-3, the V gene TRBV19; D gene ambiguous. Germline values: CDR1 LNHDA, CDR2 SQIVND (reference sequence). V shed 3 bases and J shed 6 bases, with 10 bases lying between them. The CDR3 is 13 amino acids.

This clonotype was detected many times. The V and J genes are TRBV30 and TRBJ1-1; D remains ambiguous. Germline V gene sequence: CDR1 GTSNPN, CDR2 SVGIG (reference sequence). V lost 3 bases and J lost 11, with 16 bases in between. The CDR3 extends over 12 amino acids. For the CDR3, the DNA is TGTGCCTGGAGGAGGCAGGATGCTGGGGCTTTCTTT. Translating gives CAWRRQDAGAFF.

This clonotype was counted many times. CDR3 bases: TGTGCCAGTAGTATATGGGGTGGACAGGCCAACACTGAAGCTTTCTTT. Translating it yields CASSIWGGQANTEAFF. The chain has TRBV19 and TRBJ1-1, with TRBD1 matching over 7 bases. V was pared by 2 bases and J by 2 bases, with 8 bases of the junction left unmatched. Germline CDR1 LNHDA, CDR2 SQIVND (reference sequence). CDR3 length: 16 residues.

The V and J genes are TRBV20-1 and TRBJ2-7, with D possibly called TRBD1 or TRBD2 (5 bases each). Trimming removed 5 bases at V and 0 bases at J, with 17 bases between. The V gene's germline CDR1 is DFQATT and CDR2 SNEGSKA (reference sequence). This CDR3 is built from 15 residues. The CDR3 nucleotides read TGCAGTGCTGGAGTTACGGGACGGAACTCCTACGAGCAGTACTTC. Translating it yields CSAGVTGRNSYEQYF.